A single T cell receptor (beta chain) is shown here with its context. This receptor's antigen is unknown. No base-level quality is on record; no much larger clone is a single base apart. Donors were six healthy women forming three monozygous twin pairs. Each of the three twin pairs had been raised together, and the twins in each pair were thought likely to have encountered the same infectious agents and vaccines. TCR cDNA libraries were prepared from RNA that was isolated from peripheral blood mononuclear cells. This sample stems from a study of identical twins' blood T cells (dated by TCRdb to 2012 to 2014). Broadly, across the study: About 52 million Illumina reads were obtained across around twelve libraries, of which six were alpha-chain libraries and six were beta-chain libraries. The study compared TCR alpha and beta chain repertoires of three pairs of monozygous twins using next-generation sequencing to assess genetic influence on repertoire formation.

Findings and caveats that apply to the study as a whole: Because the twins were reared together, environmental influences could not be excluded as an explanation for twin similarity. The proposed role of the TCRalpha J segment in MHC recognition during thymic selection was stated to require validation by independent studies. Looking at the most abundant TCRbeta clonotypes, every donor had more CDR3 sequences in common with her twin than with unrelated donors. V gene usage, even among non-selected out-of-frame TCRbeta clonotypes, was reported to be markedly more similar within twin pairs than between unrelated donors. The number of shared CDR3 clonotypes between two donors was mainly determined by the product of their cloneset sizes, and twins did not clearly deviate from this trend.

Library generation was performed with 5' RACE. The instrument given in TCRdb is Illumina Genome Analyzer IIx. RNA-based TCR cDNA libraries were prepared by a previously described protocol with several modifications. To prevent cross-contamination, sample-specific barcodes were added to both ends of each TCR cDNA library during cDNA synthesis and amplification. The published analysis was carried out like this. Between about 85,000 and nearly 550,000 clonotypes were identified per individual, with about 2.2 to 3.6 million CDR3-containing reads per library. Reads with improper barcode index combinations were discarded, after which clonesets were built for each library with the MiTCR software. While assembling CDR3 clonotypes, MiTCR corrected PCR and sequencing errors and either filtered or rescued low-quality reads. Artificial out-of-frame clonotypes were removed by being mapped to in-frame sequences, with one indel in the CDR3 allowed. To measure how similar V and J gene usage was between donors, Jensen-Shannon divergence was divided by mean entropy. TCRdb reworked the public reads: Q25 trimming with fastp, MiXCR clone assembly, productive beta chains retained. All rows with the same CDR3 protein become a single entry with the most common DNA and genes. TCRdb, rather than the study authors, made the V and J calls. For this sample there are roughly 340,000 distinct CDR3 sequences; around 30% appear just once. The ten largest account for approximately 6.6% of the sample.

Spanning cysteine to phenylalanine, the CDR3 consists of 13 amino acids. Only the CDR3 region is kept as DNA, spanning 39 bases read in frame from base 1. V is clipped by 10 bases and J by 0 bases, and the sequence between their germline boundaries is 12 bases long. The CDR1 and CDR2 encoded by the germline V gene are MNHEY and SVGEGT. This clonotype was obtained from a woman aged 18-49 years in good health. The V and J segments used are TRBV6-2 or TRBV6-3 and TRBJ1-1, with TRBD1 as a weak D call on 6 bases. Input material: PBMCs. For the CDR3, the sequence is CAISDRMNTEAFF. In nucleotides, the sequence is TGTGCCATCTCAGACAGGATGAACACTGAAGCTTTCTTT.